A selection of T cell receptor beta chains follows, all from one sample in a study of T-cell memory formation after mild COVID-19. TCRdb reprocessed the 5' RACE reads via MiXCR and lists one record per CDR3 protein. The sample carries hundreds of thousands of distinct CDR3 sequences, roughly 17% recorded once. Sequenced sample: PBMCs or a T cell subset sorted from them (not recorded which). These receptor sequences come from a man between 18 and 35 years old who had mild COVID-19 (a few samples of this study predate the infection). Cell type and time point are not known. Each CDR3 is given with its conserved first and last residue. A D gene is named only where the DNA matches it firmly. The listing skips clone size in some rows; elsewhere it reads once, few, many or a size class.

cdr3_nt	cdr3_aa	v_call	j_call	d_call	clone_size
TGCGCCAGCAGCTCCGGGACAGCCAAAAACATTCAGTACTTC	CASSSGTAKNIQYF	TRBV5-1	TRBJ2-4	NA	many
TGTGCCAGCAGCGAAGAAGCTAACTATGGCTACACCTTC	CASSEEANYGYTF	TRBV2	TRBJ1-2	NA	NA
TGCGCCAGCAGCCAAGGGGGACTCCTCGGCAATCAGCCCCAGCATTTT	CASSQGGLLGNQPQHF	TRBV4-1	TRBJ1-5	NA	few
TGTGCTAGCAGCAATACAGGGACAACTGAGCAGTTCTTC	CASSNTGTTEQFF	TRBV7-7	TRBJ2-1	NA	NA
TGTGCCAGCAGTTACCACCTGGAATGGCCCACTGAAGCTTTCTTT	CASSYHLEWPTEAFF	TRBV6-2/TRBV6-3	TRBJ1-1	NA	NA
TGTGCCAGCAGCTTTCCCGAGATCACAGATACGCAGTATTTT	CASSFPEITDTQYF	TRBV5-4	TRBJ2-3	NA	many
TGTGCCAGCAGCCAACTGAAAGAGACCCAGTACTTC	CASSQLKETQYF	TRBV3-1	TRBJ2-5	NA	NA
TGTGCCAGCAGCCAGGGGGGGAGCTCCTACAATGAGCAGTTCTTC	CASSQGGSSYNEQFF	TRBV4-2	TRBJ2-1	TRBD2	many
TGCAGCGTTGTACAGAATGAAAAACTGTTTTTT	CSVVQNEKLFF	TRBV29-1	TRBJ1-4	NA	NA
TGTGCCAGCAGCTTATCGAGCGGGGGGTACAACGAGCAGTACTTC	CASSLSSGGYNEQYF	TRBV7-2	TRBJ2-7	TRBD2	NA
TGTGCCAGCAGCCAAGACCCGGACAGGCACTATGGCTACACCTTC	CASSQDPDRHYGYTF	TRBV6-5	TRBJ1-2	TRBD1	few
TGTGCCAGCAGCGTAGAAGCGGGGGGGAGCACAGATACGCAGTATTTT	CASSVEAGGSTDTQYF	TRBV9	TRBJ2-3	TRBD2	NA
TGTGCCAGCAGTGACTCAGGTAGCGGGGGGTACAATGAGCAGTTCTTC	CASSDSGSGGYNEQFF	TRBV6-4	TRBJ2-1	TRBD2	NA
TGTGCCAGCAGCGGTAGCGGGGGGGCCGAGACCCAGTACTTC	CASSGSGGAETQYF	TRBV2	TRBJ2-5	TRBD2	many
TGTGCCAGCAGTGAGCGGCGGGGGACCGCTACTAGCACAGATACGCAGTATTTT	CASSERRGTATSTDTQYF	TRBV2	TRBJ2-3	TRBD2	NA
TGTGCCAGCAGCGTAGACAGGGTTACCGGGGAGCTGTTTTTT	CASSVDRVTGELFF	TRBV9	TRBJ2-2	NA	few
TGTGCCAGCAGCTTATTCCTGCCGCCGGGGGAGACCCAGTACTTC	CASSLFLPPGETQYF	TRBV7-3	TRBJ2-5	NA	NA
TGCGCCAGCAGCCGGGGACAGGGGGAAGGAAAACTGTTTTTT	CASSRGQGEGKLFF	TRBV5-1	TRBJ1-4	TRBD1	few